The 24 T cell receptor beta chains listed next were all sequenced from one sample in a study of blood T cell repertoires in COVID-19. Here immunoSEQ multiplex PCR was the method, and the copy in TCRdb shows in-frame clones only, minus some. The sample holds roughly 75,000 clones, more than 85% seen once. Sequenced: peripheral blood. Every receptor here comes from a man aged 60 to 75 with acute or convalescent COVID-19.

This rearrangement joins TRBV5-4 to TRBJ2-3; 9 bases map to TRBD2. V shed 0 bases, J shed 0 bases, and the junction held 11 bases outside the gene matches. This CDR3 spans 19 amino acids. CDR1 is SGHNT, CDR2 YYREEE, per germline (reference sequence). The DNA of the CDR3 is TGTGCCAGCAGCTTGGCCGGACTAGCGAGATTGCGGAGCACAGATACGCAGTATTTT. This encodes CASSLAGLARLRSTDTQYF.

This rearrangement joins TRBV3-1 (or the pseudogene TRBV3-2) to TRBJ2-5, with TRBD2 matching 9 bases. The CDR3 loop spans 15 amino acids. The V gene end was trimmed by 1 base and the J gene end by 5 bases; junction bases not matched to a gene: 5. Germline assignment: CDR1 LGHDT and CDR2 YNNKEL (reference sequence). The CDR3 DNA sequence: TGTGCCAGCAGCCAAGCCGGGACTAGCCGCGAGACCCAGTACTTC. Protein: CASSQAGTSRETQYF.

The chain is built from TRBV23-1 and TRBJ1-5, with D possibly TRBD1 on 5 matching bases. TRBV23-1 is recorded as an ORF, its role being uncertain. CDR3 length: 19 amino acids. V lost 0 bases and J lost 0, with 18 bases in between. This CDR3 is CASSQSGGVTVGSNQPQHF. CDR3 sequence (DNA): TGCGCCAGCAGTCAATCGGGGGGTGTGACAGTTGGTAGCAATCAGCCCCAGCATTTT.

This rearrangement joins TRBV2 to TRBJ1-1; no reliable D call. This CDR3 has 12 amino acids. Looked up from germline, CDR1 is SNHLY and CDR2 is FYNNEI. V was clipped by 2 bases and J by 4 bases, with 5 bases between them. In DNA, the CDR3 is TGTGCCAGCAGTGAACTGAGCACTGAAGCTTTCTTT. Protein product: CASSELSTEAFF. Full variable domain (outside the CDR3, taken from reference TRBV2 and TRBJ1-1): EPEVTQTPSHQVTQMGQEVILRCVPISNHLYFYWYRQILGQKVEFLVSFYNNEISEKSEIFDDQFSVERPDGSNFTLKIRSTKLEDSAMYFCASSELSTEAFFGQGTRLTVV.

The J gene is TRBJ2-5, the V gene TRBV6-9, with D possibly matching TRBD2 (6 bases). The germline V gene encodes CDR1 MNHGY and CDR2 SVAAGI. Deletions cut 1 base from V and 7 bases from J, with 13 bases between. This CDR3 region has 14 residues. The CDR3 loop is CASSYYSSALTQYF. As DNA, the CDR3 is TGTGCCAGCAGTTATTATTCTAGCGCGTTGACCCAGTACTTC.

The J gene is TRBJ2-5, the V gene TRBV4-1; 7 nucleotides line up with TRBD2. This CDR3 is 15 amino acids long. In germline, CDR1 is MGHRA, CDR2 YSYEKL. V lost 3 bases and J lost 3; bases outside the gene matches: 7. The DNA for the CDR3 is TGCGCCAGCAGCCATGCTAGCGGTTTAGAAGAGACCCAGTACTTC. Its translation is CASSHASGLEETQYF.

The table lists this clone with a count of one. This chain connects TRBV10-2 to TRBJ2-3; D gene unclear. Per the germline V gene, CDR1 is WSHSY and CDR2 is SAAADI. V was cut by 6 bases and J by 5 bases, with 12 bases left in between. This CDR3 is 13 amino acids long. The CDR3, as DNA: TGCGCCAGCAGCGCGGCGACCCGAGATACGCAGTATTTT. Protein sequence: CASSAATRDTQYF.

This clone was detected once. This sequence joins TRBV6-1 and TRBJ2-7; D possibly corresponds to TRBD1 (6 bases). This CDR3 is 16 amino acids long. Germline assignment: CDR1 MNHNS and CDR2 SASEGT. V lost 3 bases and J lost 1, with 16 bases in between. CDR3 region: CASSDPGQALSYEQYF. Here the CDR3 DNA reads TGTGCCAGCAGTGACCCGGGACAAGCGTTATCCTACGAGCAGTACTTC.

The CDR3 loop is CASSLSPPSGGYYEQYF. In DNA form, the CDR3 reads TGTGCCAGCAGCTTATCTCCCCCCAGCGGGGGGTACTACGAGCAGTACTTC. The rearrangement joins TRBV7-6 to TRBJ2-7; TRBD2 agrees at 9 bases. This CDR3 is 17 amino acids long. Trimming at V came to 2 bases and at J to 3 bases, leaving 11 bases not matched to a gene. Germline V lookup: CDR1 SGHVS, CDR2 FNYEAQ.

The CDR3 DNA follows: TGTGCCAGCAGCGTACACCAACTGACAGGGGGCGACTACAATGAGCAGTTCTTC. Translated, it gives CASSVHQLTGGDYNEQFF. This rearrangement joins TRBV9 to TRBJ2-1, with 10 positions matching TRBD1. The V and J ends lost 1 base and 3 bases, in that order; junction bases with no gene match: 10. The CDR3 loop spans 18 amino acids. The V gene's germline CDR1 is SGDLS and CDR2 YYNGEE.

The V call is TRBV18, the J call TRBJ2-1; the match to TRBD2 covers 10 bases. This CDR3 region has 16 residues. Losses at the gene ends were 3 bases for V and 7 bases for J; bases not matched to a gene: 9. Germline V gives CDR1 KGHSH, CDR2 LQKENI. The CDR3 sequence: CASSPTLAGATNEQFF. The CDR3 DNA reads TGTGCCAGCTCACCGACGCTAGCGGGAGCAACTAATGAGCAGTTCTTC.

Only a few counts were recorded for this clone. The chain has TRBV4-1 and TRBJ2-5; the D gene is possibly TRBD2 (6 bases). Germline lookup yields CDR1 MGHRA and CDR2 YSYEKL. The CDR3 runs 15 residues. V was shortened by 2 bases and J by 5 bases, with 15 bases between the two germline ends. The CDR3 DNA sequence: TGCGCCAGCAGCCAACCGGGACGGGAGAGTGAGACCCAGTACTTC. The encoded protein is CASSQPGRESETQYF.

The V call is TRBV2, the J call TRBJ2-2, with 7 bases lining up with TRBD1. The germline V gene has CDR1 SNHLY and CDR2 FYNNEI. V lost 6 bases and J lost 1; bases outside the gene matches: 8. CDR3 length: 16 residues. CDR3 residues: CASRETGAMNTGELFF. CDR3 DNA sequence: TGTGCCAGCAGGGAAACAGGGGCCATGAACACCGGGGAGCTGTTTTTT.

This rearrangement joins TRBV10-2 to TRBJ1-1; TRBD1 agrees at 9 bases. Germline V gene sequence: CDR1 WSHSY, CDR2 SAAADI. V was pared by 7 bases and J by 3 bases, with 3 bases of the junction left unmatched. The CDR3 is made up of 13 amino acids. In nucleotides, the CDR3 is TGCGCCAGCACCTGGGACAGGGACACTGAAGCTTTCTTT. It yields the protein CASTWDRDTEAFF.

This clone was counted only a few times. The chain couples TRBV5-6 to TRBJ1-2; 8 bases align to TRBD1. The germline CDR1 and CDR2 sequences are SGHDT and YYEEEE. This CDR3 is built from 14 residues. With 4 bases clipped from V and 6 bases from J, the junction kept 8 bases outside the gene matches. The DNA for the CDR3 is TGTGCCAGCAGCCAAGACAGGGGAACACATGGCTACACCTTC. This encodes CASSQDRGTHGYTF.

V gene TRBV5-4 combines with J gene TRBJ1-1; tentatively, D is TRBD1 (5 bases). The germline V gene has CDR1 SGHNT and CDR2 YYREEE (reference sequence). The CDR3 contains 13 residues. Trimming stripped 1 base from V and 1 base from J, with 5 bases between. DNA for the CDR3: TGTGCCAGCAGCTTGACAGGGAACACTGAAGCTTTCTTT. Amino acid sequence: CASSLTGNTEAFF.

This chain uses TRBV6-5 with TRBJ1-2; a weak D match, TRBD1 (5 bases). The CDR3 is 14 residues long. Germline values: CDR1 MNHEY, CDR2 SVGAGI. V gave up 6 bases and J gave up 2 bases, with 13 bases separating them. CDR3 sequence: CASRASGENYGYTF. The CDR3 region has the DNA TGTGCCAGCAGGGCTTCGGGGGAGAACTATGGCTACACCTTC.

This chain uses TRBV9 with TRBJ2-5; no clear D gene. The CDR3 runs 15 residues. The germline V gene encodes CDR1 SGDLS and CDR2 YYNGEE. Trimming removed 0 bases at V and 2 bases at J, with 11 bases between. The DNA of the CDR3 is TGTGCCAGCAGCGTAGACGAGCTACCGCAAGAGACCCAGTACTTC. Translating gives CASSVDELPQETQYF.

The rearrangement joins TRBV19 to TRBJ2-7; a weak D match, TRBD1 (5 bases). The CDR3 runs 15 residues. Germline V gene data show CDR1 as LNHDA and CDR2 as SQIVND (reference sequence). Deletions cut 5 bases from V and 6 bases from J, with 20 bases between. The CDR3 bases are TGTGCCAGTAGTTTAGGGTTGGGGCAGGGCGGCGAGCAGTACTTC. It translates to CASSLGLGQGGEQYF. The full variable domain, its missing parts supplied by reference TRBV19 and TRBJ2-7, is DGGITQSPKYLFRKEGQNVTLSCEQNLNHDAMYWYRQDPGQGLRLIYYSQIVNDFQKGDIAEGYSVSREKKESFPLTVTSAQKNPTAFYLCASSLGLGQGGEQYFGPGTRLTVT.

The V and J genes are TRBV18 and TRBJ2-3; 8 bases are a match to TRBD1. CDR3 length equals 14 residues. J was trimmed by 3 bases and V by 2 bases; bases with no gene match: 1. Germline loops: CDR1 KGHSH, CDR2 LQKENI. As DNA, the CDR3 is TGTGCCAGCTCACCAAACAGGGGGACAGATACGCAGTATTTT. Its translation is CASSPNRGTDTQYF.

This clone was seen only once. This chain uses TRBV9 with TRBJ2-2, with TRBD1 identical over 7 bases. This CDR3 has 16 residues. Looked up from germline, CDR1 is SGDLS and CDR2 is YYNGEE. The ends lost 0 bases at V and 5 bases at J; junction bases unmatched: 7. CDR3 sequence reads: CASSVEGGRWTGELFF. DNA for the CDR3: TGTGCCAGCAGCGTAGAAGGGGGCAGGTGGACCGGGGAGCTGTTTTTT.

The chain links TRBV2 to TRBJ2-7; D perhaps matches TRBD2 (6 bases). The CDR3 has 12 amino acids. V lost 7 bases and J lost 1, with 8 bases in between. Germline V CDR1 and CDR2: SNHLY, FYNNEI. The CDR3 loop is CASNAGSYEQYF. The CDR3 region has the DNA TGTGCCAGCAATGCGGGGTCCTACGAGCAGTACTTC.

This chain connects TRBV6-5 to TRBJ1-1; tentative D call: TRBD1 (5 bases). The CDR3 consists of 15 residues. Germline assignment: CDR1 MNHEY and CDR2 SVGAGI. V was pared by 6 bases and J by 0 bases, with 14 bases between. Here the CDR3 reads CASRGGGLMNTEAFF. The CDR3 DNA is TGTGCCAGCAGGGGGGGAGGACTGATGAACACTGAAGCTTTCTTT.

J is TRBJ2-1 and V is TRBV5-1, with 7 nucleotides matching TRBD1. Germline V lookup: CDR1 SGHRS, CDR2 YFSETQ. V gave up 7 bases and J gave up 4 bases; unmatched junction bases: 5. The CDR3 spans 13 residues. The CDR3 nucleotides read TGCGCCAGCTTTCGACAGGGATACAATGAGCAGTTCTTC. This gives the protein CASFRQGYNEQFF. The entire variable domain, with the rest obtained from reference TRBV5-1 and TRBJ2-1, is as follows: KAGVTQTPRYLIKTRGQQVTLSCSPISGHRSVSWYQQTPGQGLQFLFEYFSETQRNKGNFPGRFSGRQFSNSRSEMNVSTLELGDSALYLCASFRQGYNEQFFGPGTRLTVL.